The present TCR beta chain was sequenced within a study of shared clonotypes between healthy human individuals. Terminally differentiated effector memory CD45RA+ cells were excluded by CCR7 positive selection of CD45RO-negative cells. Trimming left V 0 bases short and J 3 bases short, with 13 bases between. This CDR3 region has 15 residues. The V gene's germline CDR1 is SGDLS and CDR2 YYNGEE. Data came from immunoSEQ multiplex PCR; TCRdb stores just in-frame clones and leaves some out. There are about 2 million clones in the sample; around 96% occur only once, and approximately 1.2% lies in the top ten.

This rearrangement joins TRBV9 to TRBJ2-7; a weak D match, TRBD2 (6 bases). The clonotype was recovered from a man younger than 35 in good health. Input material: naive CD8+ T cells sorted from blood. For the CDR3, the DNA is TGTGCCAGCAGCGTAGGTCGAACTAGCATCTACGAGCAGTACTTC. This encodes CASSVGRTSIYEQYF.